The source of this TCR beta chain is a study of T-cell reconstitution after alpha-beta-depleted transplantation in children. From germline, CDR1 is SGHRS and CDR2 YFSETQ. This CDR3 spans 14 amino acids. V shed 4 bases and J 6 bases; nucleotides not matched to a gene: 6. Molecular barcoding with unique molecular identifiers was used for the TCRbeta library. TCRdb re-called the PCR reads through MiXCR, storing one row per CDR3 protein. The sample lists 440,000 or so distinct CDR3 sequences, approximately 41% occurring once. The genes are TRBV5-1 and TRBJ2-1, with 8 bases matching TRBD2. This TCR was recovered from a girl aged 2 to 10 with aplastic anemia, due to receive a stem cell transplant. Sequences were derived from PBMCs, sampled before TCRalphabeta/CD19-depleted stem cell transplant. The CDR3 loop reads CASSNSGTSNEQFF. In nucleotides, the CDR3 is TGCGCCAGCAGCAACTCTGGGACTAGCAATGAGCAGTTCTTC.